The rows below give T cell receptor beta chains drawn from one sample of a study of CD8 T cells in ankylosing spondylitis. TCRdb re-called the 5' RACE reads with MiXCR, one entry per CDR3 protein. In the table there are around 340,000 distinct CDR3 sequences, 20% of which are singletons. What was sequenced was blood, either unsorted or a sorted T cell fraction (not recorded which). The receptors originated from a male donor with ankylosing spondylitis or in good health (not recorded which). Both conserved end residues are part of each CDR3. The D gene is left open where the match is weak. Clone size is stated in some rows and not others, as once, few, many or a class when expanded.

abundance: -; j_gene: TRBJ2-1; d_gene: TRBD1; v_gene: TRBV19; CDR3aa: CASSIWSGTGSYNEQFF; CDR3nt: TGTGCCAGTAGTATATGGTCCGGGACAGGGTCATACAATGAGCAGTTCTTC
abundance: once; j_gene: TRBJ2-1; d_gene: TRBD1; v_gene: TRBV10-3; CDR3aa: CAISAKSGTGVHNEQFF; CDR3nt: TGTGCCATCAGTGCGAAATCCGGGACAGGGGTCCACAATGAGCAGTTCTTC
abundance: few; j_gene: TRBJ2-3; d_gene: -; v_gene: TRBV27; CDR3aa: CASSHSVADTQYF; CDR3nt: TGTGCCAGCAGCCACTCAGTCGCCGATACGCAGTATTTT
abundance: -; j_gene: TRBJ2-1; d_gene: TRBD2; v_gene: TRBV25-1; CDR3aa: CASSFLAGGPAYNEQFF; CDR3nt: TGTGCCAGCAGTTTTTTAGCGGGGGGGCCTGCCTACAATGAGCAGTTCTTC
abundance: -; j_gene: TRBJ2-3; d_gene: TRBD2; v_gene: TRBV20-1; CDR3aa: CSADNPGLSSDTQYF; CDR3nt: TGCAGTGCTGACAACCCGGGACTATCTTCTGATACGCAGTATTTT
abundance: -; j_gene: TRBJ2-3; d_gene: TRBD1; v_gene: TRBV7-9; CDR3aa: CASSQPGQGADTQYF; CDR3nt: TGTGCCAGCAGCCAGCCGGGACAGGGGGCAGATACGCAGTATTTT
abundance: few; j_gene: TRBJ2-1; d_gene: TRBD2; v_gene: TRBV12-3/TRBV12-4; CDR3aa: CASSLSGLAANEQFF; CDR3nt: TGTGCCAGCAGTTTATCGGGACTAGCGGCTAATGAGCAGTTCTTC
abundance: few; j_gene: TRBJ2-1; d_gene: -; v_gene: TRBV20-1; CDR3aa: CSAIPGTADEQFF; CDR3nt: TGCAGTGCTATTCCGGGGACCGCCGATGAGCAGTTCTTC
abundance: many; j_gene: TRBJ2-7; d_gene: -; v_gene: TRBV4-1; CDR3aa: CASSPIVGDGEQYF; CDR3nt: TGCGCCAGCAGCCCTATAGTGGGAGACGGCGAGCAGTACTTC
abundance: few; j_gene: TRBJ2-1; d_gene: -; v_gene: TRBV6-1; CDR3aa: CASKEGVSSYNEQFF; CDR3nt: TGTGCCAGCAAGGAGGGGGTAAGCTCCTACAATGAGCAGTTCTTC
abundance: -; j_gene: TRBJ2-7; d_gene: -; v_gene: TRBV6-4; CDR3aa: CASSPRMVTYEQYF; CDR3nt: TGTGCCAGCAGTCCTCGGATGGTTACCTACGAGCAGTACTTC
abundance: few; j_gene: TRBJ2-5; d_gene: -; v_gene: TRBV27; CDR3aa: CASSLYGAEQETQYF; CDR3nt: TGTGCCAGCAGTTTATACGGGGCAGAACAAGAGACCCAGTACTTC
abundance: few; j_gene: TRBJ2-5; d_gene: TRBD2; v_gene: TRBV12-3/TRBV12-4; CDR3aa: CASSDSGGEETQYF; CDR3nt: TGTGCCAGCAGCGATAGCGGGGGGGAGGAGACCCAGTACTTC
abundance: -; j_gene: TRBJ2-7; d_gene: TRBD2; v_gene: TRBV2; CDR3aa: CASRLAGGAEQYF; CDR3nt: TGTGCCAGCAGGCTAGCGGGGGGGGCCGAGCAGTACTTC
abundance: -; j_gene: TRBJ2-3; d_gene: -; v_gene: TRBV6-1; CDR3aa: CASSPTSLLSTDTQYF; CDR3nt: TGTGCCAGCAGTCCCACTAGCCTACTCTCCACAGATACGCAGTATTTT
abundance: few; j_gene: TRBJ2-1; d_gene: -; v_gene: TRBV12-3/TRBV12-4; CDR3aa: CASSFWGSYNEQFF; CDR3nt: TGTGCCAGCAGTTTCTGGGGCTCCTACAATGAGCAGTTCTTC
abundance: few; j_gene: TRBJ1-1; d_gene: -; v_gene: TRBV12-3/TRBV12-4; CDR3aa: CASSLAVGAHTEAFF; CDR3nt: TGTGCCAGCAGTTTAGCGGTTGGGGCGCACACTGAAGCTTTCTTT
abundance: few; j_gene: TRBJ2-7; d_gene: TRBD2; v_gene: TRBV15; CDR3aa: CATSRETSGGYEQYF; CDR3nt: TGTGCCACCAGCAGAGAGACTAGCGGGGGTTACGAGCAGTACTTC
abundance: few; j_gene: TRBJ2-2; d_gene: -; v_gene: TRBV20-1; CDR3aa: CSASEGTGELFF; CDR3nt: TGCAGTGCTAGTGAGGGGACCGGGGAGCTGTTTTTT
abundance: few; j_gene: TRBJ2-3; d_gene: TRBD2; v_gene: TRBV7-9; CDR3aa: CASSLPASGVTDTQYF; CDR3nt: TGTGCCAGCAGCTTACCGGCTAGCGGGGTCACAGATACGCAGTATTTT
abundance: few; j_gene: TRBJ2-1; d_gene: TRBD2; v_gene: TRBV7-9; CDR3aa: CAGGGAWNEQFF; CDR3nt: TGTGCTGGCGGGGGGGCCTGGAATGAGCAGTTCTTC
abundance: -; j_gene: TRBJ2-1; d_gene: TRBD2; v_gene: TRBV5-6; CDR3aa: CASSIHGGALYNEQFF; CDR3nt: TGTGCCAGCAGCATACACGGGGGGGCCTTGTACAATGAGCAGTTCTTC
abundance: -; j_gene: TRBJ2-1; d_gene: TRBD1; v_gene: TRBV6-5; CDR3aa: CASSYGQGHNEQFF; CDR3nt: TGTGCCAGCAGTTACGGACAGGGACACAATGAGCAGTTCTTC